The 25 T cell receptor beta chains in this list originate from one sample, sequenced in a study of T cells after yellow fever vaccination. TCRdb redid the calling of the 5' RACE reads with MiXCR, one entry per CDR3 protein. The table has about 550,000 distinct CDR3 sequences, about 19% seen once. Specimen: PBMCs, collected 15 days after the yellow fever booster vaccination. The receptors come from a man aged 30-40 years who received the YFV17D yellow fever vaccine.

The table lists this clonotype with a count of one. This chain connects TRBV6-1 to TRBJ2-7; D may be TRBD2 (5 bases). The V and J ends lost 6 bases and 2 bases respectively, with 17 bases between them. CDR1 is MNHNS, CDR2 SASEGT, per germline. CDR3 size: 15 residues. CDR3: CASRPSGRGTYEQYF. DNA for the CDR3: TGTGCCAGCAGACCCTCCGGACGGGGAACCTACGAGCAGTACTTC.

This clonotype was detected only a few times. The V gene is TRBV20-1, the J gene TRBJ1-5; D uncertain. The CDR3 has 15 amino acids. CDR1 is DFQATT, CDR2 SNEGSKA, per germline (reference sequence). Trimming stripped 3 bases from V and 4 bases from J, with 16 bases between. CDR3 DNA: TGCAGTGCTAGTAATCCGGCGGAGCTGAATCAGCCCCAGCATTTT. It codes for CSASNPAELNQPQHF.

The chain has TRBV7-2 and TRBJ2-3; no firm D call. Trimming pared 5 bases from V and 3 bases from J, leaving 15 bases between. Germline V gene sequence: CDR1 SGHTA, CDR2 FQGNSA. This CDR3 spans 15 amino acids. CDR3 coding DNA: TGTGCCAGCAGCGAGAAAGGCGAACGTACAGATACGCAGTATTTT. Its translation: CASSEKGERTDTQYF.

This clonotype occurred a few times. The rearrangement uses TRBV6-2 or TRBV6-3 and TRBJ2-7; D possibly corresponds to TRBD2 (6 bases). There are 17 residues in the CDR3. V lost 6 bases to trimming and J lost 0 bases, with 21 bases between them. CDR1 and CDR2 from the germline V gene are MNHEY and SVGEGT. Written as DNA, the CDR3 is TGTGCCAGCAGCCTCAATCTAGCGTCAATCAGCTCCTACGAGCAGTACTTC. Residues: CASSLNLASISSYEQYF.

At least ten counts were recorded for this clonotype. The V call is TRBV20-1, the J call TRBJ2-1; 7 positions match TRBD2. The CDR3 covers 16 residues. Germline trimming cut 0 bases from V and 0 bases from J; bases unmatched to any gene: 5. Germline assignment: CDR1 DFQATT and CDR2 SNEGSKA (reference sequence). Here the CDR3 reads CSARDLAGASYNEQFF. CDR3 coding DNA: TGCAGTGCTAGAGATCTGGCGGGAGCCTCCTACAATGAGCAGTTCTTC.

The V and J genes are TRBV29-1 and TRBJ2-1; 9 bases line up with TRBD2. J was trimmed by 1 base and V by 4 bases; bases with no gene match: 5. The germline V gene has CDR1 SQVTM and CDR2 ANQGSEA. This CDR3 is 15 amino acids long. The CDR3, as DNA: TGCAGCGTTGGCGCTCTAGCGGGATCCTACAATGAGCAGTTCTTC. Its translation is CSVGALAGSYNEQFF.

V and J are TRBV5-4 and TRBJ2-4; 11 bases are shared with TRBD2. Germline CDR1 is SGHNT and CDR2 is YYREEE (reference sequence). The CDR3 is 15 residues long. Losses at the gene ends were 4 bases for V and 5 bases for J; bases not matched to a gene: 5. The CDR3 spells CASSIAGGPENIQYF. Written as DNA, the CDR3 is TGTGCCAGCAGCATAGCGGGAGGGCCGGAAAACATTCAGTACTTC. Complete variable domain (other parts from reference TRBV5-4 and TRBJ2-4): ETGVTQSPTHLIKTRGQQVTLRCSSQSGHNTVSWYQQALGQGPQFIFQYYREEENGRGNFPPRFSGLQFPNYSSELNVNALELDDSALYLCASSIAGGPENIQYFGAGTRLSVL.

This rearrangement joins TRBV12-3 or TRBV12-4 to TRBJ1-5; 8 positions match TRBD1. V was clipped by 1 base and J by 0 bases; unmatched bases: 5. The CDR3 sequence is 17 residues long. The CDR3 protein is CASSLGTGTISNQPQHF. The CDR3 DNA reads as TGTGCCAGCAGTTTAGGGACAGGGACCATTAGCAATCAGCCCCAGCATTTT.

This clonotype showed up just a few times. The J gene is TRBJ2-3, the V gene TRBV3-1; D gene unclear. Looked up from germline, CDR1 is LGHDT and CDR2 is YNNKEL (reference sequence). This CDR3 comprises 12 residues. The V gene lost 1 base and the J gene lost 4 bases, with 3 bases spanning the gap. The CDR3 sequence is CASSQVSDTQYF. Written as DNA, the CDR3 is TGTGCCAGCAGCCAAGTATCAGATACGCAGTATTTT.

The chain links TRBV13 to TRBJ1-1; no firm D call. The V end was cut by 5 bases, the J end by 0 bases, with 10 bases between. The CDR3 runs 14 residues. Germline lookup yields CDR1 PRHDT and CDR2 FYEKMQ (reference sequence). The CDR3 sequence: CASSAEVMNTEAFF. CDR3 DNA: TGTGCCAGCAGCGCCGAGGTGATGAACACTGAAGCTTTCTTT.

V usage is TRBV7-9 and J usage is TRBJ2-2; weak D call: TRBD1 (5 bases). Looked up from germline, CDR1 is SEHNR and CDR2 is FQNEAQ (reference sequence). There are 16 residues in the CDR3. Between the trimmed V and J ends, which lost 8 bases and 1 base, there was a span of 17 bases. CDR3 protein: CASPKGSDGNTGELFF. The CDR3 DNA reads as TGTGCCAGCCCGAAGGGGTCGGATGGGAACACCGGGGAGCTGTTTTTT.

The chain uses TRBV28 and TRBJ2-5, with TRBD1 identical over 7 bases. The V gene's germline CDR1 is MDHEN and CDR2 SYDVKM. CDR3 size: 14 residues. After removal of 5 bases from V and 3 bases from J, the junction contained 6 bases not matched to a gene. The CDR3 DNA sequence: TGTGCCAGCAGTGACAGGGCACCCAAAGAGACCCAGTACTTC. It codes for CASSDRAPKETQYF.

V gene TRBV5-1 combines with J gene TRBJ2-3; 11 bases are a match to TRBD2. With 4 bases clipped from V and 6 bases from J, the junction kept 7 bases outside the gene matches. The CDR3 is 15 amino acids. In germline, CDR1 is SGHRS, CDR2 YFSETQ. The CDR3 region is CASSPLAGGQDTQYF. As DNA, the CDR3 is TGCGCCAGCAGCCCCTTAGCGGGAGGGCAGGATACGCAGTATTTT.

This clonotype was found a few times. V usage is TRBV20-1 and J usage is TRBJ2-1; D not certain. The V gene lost 6 bases and the J gene lost 6 bases, with 18 bases spanning the gap. CDR3 length: 14 residues. In germline, CDR1 is DFQATT, CDR2 SNEGSKA (reference sequence). CDR3 sequence: CSAASESALNEQFF. The CDR3 DNA follows: TGCAGTGCCGCATCCGAGTCGGCCCTCAATGAGCAGTTCTTC.

This clonotype has just a few counts. The chain recombines TRBV15 with TRBJ2-6; D is undetermined. V lost 0 bases and J lost 2, with 2 bases in between. The CDR3 is made up of 14 amino acids. CDR1 and CDR2 from the germline V gene are LNHNV and YYDKDF (reference sequence). This chain's CDR3 is CATSREAGANVLTF. The CDR3 region has the DNA TGTGCCACCAGCAGAGAGGCTGGGGCCAACGTCCTGACTTTC.

The genes are TRBV12-3 or TRBV12-4 and TRBJ2-7; 10 bases match TRBD1. After removal of 5 bases from V and 0 bases from J, the junction contained 7 bases not matched to a gene. CDR3 length equals 16 residues. CDR3 in DNA: TGTGCCAGCAGTACGGACAGGGGGAAAATCTCCTACGAGCAGTACTTC. Translated, it gives CASSTDRGKISYEQYF.

J is TRBJ2-1 and V is TRBV4-3, with a tentative D call TRBD2 (6 bases). The germline CDR1 and CDR2 sequences are LGHNA and YSLEER. Trimming shortened V by 0 bases and J by 1 base, and 13 bases separated the two germline ends. The CDR3 contains 17 residues. CDR3 loop: CASSQDYAGLSYNEQFF. CDR3 nucleotide sequence: TGCGCCAGCAGCCAAGATTACGCGGGACTTTCCTACAATGAGCAGTTCTTC.

The chain carries TRBV4-3 and TRBJ2-1, with a possible D match to TRBD2 (6 bases). Germline-derived CDR1 and CDR2 are LGHNA and YSLEER. This CDR3 is built from 17 residues. The V end was cut by 2 bases, the J end by 6 bases, with 20 bases between. As DNA, the CDR3 is TGCGCCAGCAGCCAAAAAAGGGGACTCCTTATAGGCAATGAGCAGTTCTTC. It is translated as CASSQKRGLLIGNEQFF.

This clonotype was observed at least ten times. The rearrangement links TRBV4-3 to TRBJ1-5; D is ambiguous. The germline V and J ends were trimmed by 0 bases and 0 bases, with 12 bases remaining between them. The CDR3 spans 17 residues. Germline CDR1 LGHNA, CDR2 YSLEER. This CDR3 is CASSQDPQAGSNQPQHF. The CDR3 DNA reads TGCGCCAGCAGCCAAGACCCCCAGGCAGGTAGCAATCAGCCCCAGCATTTT.

Only a few counts were recorded for this clonotype. The chain has TRBV6-5 and TRBJ2-1; 11 bases match TRBD2. Germline values: CDR1 MNHEY, CDR2 SVGAGI. V was pared by 2 bases and J by 7 bases, with 10 bases of the junction left unmatched. The CDR3 has 17 residues. The CDR3 sequence: CASSYHISGRARNEQFF. CDR3 nucleotides: TGTGCCAGCAGTTACCATATTAGCGGGAGGGCCAGGAATGAGCAGTTCTTC.

The table lists this clonotype with a few counts. One end of the junction is discordant with germline, which a read error may explain. This chain connects TRBV20-1 to TRBJ1-2, with 8 positions matching TRBD1. The CDR3 loop spans 12 amino acids. CDR1 is DFQATT and CDR2 is SNEGSKA in the germline V gene (reference sequence). The CDR3 here is CSARGQGRNYTF. In DNA form, the CDR3 reads TGCAGTGCGAGAGGACAGGGACGTAACTACACCTTC.

This sequence joins TRBV9 and TRBJ2-1; D may be TRBD1 or TRBD2 (6 bases each). CDR3 length: 21 residues. V lost 3 bases, J lost 3 bases, and 31 bases lay in between. CDR1 is SGDLS and CDR2 is YYNGEE in the germline V gene. CDR3 DNA sequence: TGTGCCAGCAGCGAGGGGGGTTATGTCCAACCCCATAATTTCATCTACAATGAGCAGTTCTTC. It is translated as CASSEGGYVQPHNFIYNEQFF.

This chain uses TRBV27 with TRBJ2-5, with TRBD1 identical over 7 bases. Germline assignment: CDR1 MNHEY and CDR2 SMNVEV (reference sequence). Trimming cost V 5 bases and J 4 bases; bases outside gene matches: 10. The CDR3 is made up of 15 amino acids. Here the CDR3 reads CASSVQGRSRETQYF. In DNA form, the CDR3 reads TGTGCCAGCAGTGTACAGGGGCGTAGCAGAGAGACCCAGTACTTC.

The chain recombines TRBV7-9 with TRBJ1-2; tentative D call: TRBD1 (6 bases). Germline V gene data show CDR1 as SEHNR and CDR2 as FQNEAQ (reference sequence). This CDR3 is built from 15 residues. V dropped 5 bases and J dropped 3 bases, with 16 bases sitting between them. The CDR3 loop is CASSPRGTYDYGYTF. Here the CDR3 DNA reads TGTGCCAGCAGCCCTAGGGGGACATACGACTATGGCTACACCTTC.

The rearrangement joins TRBV24-1 to TRBJ2-1; 8 bases map to TRBD2. The trim removed 2 bases at V and 8 bases at J, leaving 7 bases unmatched. Per germline, CDR1 KGHDR and CDR2 SFDVKD. CDR3 length: 15 residues. In nucleotides, the CDR3 is TGTGCCACCAGTGATTCTCCGGGAGGGCCCTATGAGCAGTTCTTC. Translation: CATSDSPGGPYEQFF.